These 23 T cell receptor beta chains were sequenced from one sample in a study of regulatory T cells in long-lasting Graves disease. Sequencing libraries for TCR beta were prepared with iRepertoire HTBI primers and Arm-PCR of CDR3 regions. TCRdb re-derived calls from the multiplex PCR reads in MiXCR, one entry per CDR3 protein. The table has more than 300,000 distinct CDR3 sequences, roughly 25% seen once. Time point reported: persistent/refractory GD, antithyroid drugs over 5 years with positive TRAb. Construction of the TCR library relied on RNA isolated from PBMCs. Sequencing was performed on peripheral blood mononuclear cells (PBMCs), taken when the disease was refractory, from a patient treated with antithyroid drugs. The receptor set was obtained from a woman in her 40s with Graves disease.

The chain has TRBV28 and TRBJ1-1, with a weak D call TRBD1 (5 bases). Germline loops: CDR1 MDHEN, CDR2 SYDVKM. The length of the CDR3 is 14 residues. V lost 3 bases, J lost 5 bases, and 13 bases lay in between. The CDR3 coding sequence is TGTGCCAGCAGTTTTGGGGGGGGGGGGACTGAAGCTTTCTTT. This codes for CASSFGGGGTEAFF.

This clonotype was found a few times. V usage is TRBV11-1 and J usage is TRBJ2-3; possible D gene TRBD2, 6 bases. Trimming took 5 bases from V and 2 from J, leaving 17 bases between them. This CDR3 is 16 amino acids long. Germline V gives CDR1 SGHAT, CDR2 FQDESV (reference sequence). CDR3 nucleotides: TGTGCCAGCAGCGGGGGGTTCCAAGGAAACACAGATACGCAGTATTTT. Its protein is CASSGGFQGNTDTQYF.

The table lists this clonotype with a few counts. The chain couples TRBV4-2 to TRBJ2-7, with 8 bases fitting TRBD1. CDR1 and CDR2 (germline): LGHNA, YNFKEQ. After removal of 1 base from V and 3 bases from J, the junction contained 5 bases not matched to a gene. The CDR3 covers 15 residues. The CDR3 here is CASSQVDGTGYEQYF. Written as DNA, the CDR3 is TGTGCCAGCAGCCAAGTAGACGGGACAGGCTACGAGCAGTACTTC.

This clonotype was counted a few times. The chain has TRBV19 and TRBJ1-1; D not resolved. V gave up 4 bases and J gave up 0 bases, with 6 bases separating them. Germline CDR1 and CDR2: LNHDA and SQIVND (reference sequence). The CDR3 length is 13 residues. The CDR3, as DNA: TGTGCCAGTAGTACTAAGTTGAACACTGAAGCTTTCTTT. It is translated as CASSTKLNTEAFF.

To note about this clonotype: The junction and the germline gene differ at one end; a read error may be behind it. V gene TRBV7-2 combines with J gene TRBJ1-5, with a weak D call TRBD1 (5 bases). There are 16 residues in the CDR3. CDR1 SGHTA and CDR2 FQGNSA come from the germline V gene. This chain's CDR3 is CASGLKVGALNQPQHF. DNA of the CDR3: TGTGCCAGCGGCTTAAAAGTAGGGGCGTTAAATCAGCCCCAGCATTTT.

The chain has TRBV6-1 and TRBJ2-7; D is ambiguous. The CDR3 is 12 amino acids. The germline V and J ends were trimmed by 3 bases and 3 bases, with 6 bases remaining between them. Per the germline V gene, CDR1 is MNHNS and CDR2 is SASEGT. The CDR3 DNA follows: TGTGCCAGCAGTGACTGGCTCTACGAGCAGTACTTC. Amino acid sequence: CASSDWLYEQYF.

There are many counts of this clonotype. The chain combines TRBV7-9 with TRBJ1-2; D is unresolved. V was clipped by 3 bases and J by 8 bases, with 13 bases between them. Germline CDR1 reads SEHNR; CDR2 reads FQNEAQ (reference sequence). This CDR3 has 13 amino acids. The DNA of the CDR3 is TGTGCCAGCAGCTTTCGTAATATGAGGGGCTACACCTTC. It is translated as CASSFRNMRGYTF. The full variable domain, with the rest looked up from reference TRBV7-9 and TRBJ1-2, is DTGVSQNPRHKITKRGQNVTFRCDPISEHNRLYWYRQTLGQGPEFLTYFQNEAQLEKSRLLSDRFSAERPKGSFSTLEIQRTEQGDSAMYLCASSFRNMRGYTFGSGTRLTVV.

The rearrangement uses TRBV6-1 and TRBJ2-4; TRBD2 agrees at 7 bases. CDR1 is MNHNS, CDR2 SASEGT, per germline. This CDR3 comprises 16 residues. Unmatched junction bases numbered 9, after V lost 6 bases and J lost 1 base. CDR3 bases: TGTGCCAGCAGAACGCAGGGAGGGGCTGCCAAAAACATTCAGTACTTC. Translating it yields CASRTQGGAAKNIQYF.

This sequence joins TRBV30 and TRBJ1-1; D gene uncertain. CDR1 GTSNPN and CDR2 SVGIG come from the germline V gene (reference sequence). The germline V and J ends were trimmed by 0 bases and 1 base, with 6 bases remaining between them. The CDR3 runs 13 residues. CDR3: CAWSVLWNTEAFF. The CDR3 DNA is TGTGCCTGGAGTGTACTCTGGAACACTGAAGCTTTCTTT.

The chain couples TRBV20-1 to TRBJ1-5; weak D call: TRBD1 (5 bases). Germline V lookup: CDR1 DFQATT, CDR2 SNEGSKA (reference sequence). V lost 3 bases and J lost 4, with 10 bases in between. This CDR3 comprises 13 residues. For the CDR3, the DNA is TGCAGTGCTAGCTTCAGGGTGAATCAGCCCCAGCATTTT. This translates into CSASFRVNQPQHF.

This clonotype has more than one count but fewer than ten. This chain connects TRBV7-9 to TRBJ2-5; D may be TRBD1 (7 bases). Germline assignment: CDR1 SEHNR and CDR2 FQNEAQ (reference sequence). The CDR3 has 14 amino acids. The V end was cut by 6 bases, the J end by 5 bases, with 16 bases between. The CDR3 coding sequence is TGTGCCAGCAGTCGACAGGGAGGTTGGGAGACCCAGTACTTC. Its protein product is CASSRQGGWETQYF.

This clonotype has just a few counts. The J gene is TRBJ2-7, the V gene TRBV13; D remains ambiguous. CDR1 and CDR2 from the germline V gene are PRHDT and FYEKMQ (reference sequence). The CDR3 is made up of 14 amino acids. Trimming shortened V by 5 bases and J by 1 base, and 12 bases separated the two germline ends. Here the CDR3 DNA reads TGTGCCAGCAGCGAGACGAGAAGGTCCTACGAGCAGTACTTC. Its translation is CASSETRRSYEQYF.

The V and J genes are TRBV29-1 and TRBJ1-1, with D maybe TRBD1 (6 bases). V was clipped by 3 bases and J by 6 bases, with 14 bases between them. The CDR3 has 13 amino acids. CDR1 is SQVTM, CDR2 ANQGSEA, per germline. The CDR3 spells CSVEGAEMPEAFF. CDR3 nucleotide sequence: TGCAGCGTTGAGGGGGCCGAGATGCCTGAAGCTTTCTTT.

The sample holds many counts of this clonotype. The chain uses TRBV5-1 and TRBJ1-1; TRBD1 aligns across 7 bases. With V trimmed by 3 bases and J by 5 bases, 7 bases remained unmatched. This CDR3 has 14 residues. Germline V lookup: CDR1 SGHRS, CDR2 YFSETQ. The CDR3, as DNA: TGCGCCAGCAGCTCTGGACAGGCAACAACTGAAGCTTTCTTT. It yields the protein CASSSGQATTEAFF.

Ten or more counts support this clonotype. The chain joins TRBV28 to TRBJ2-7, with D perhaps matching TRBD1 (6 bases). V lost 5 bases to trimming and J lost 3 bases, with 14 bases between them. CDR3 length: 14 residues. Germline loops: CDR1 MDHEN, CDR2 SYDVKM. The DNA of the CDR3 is TGTGCCAGCAGTACTAGGGACACTAGCTACGAGCAGTACTTC. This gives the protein CASSTRDTSYEQYF. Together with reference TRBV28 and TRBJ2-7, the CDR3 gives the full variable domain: DVKVTQSSRYLVKRTGEKVFLECVQDMDHENMFWYRQDPGLGLRLIYFSYDVKMKEKGDIPEGYSVSREKKERFSLILESASTNQTSMYLCASSTRDTSYEQYFGPGTRLTVT.

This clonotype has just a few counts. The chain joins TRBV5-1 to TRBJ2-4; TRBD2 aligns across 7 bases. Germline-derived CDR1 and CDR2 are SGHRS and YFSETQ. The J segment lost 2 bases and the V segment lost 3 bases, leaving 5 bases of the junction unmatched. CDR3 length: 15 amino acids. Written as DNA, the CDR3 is TGCGCCAGCAGCTACTATAGCGGGCCCAAAAACATTCAGTACTTC. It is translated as CASSYYSGPKNIQYF.

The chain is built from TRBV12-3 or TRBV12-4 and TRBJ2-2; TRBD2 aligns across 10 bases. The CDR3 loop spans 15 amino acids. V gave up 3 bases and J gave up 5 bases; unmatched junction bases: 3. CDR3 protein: CASSFSGGGTGELFF. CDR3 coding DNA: TGTGCCAGCAGTTTCAGCGGGGGGGGTACCGGGGAGCTGTTTTTT.

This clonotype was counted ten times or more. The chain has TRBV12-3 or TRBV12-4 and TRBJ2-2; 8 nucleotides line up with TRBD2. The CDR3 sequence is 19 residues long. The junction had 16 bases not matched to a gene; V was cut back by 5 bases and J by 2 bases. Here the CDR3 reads CASSPRGLMSGSNTGELFF. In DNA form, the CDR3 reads TGTGCCAGCAGTCCACGGGGGTTGATGAGCGGGAGTAACACCGGGGAGCTGTTTTTT.

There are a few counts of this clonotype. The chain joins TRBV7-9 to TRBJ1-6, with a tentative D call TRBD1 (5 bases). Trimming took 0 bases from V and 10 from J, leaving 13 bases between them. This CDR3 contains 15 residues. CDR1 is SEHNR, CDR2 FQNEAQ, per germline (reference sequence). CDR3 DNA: TGTGCCAGCAGCTTAGCAGGGGTTAATGGATCACCCCTCCACTTT. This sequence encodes CASSLAGVNGSPLHF. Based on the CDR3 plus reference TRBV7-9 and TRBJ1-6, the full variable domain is DTGVSQNPRHKITKRGQNVTFRCDPISEHNRLYWYRQTLGQGPEFLTYFQNEAQLEKSRLLSDRFSAERPKGSFSTLEIQRTEQGDSAMYLCASSLAGVNGSPLHFGNGTRLTVT.

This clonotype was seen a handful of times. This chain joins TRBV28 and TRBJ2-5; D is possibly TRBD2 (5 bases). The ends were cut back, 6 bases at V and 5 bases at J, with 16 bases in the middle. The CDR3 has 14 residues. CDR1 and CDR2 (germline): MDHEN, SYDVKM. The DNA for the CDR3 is TGTGCCAGCAGCTTAGGGAGCTACACCGAGACCCAGTACTTC. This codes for CASSLGSYTETQYF.

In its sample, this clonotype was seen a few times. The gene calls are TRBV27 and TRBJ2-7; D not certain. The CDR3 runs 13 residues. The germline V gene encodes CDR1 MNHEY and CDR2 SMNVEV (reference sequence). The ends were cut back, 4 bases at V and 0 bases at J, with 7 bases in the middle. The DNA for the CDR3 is TGTGCCAGCAGTTACGCCCTCTCCTACGAGCAGTACTTC. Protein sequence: CASSYALSYEQYF.

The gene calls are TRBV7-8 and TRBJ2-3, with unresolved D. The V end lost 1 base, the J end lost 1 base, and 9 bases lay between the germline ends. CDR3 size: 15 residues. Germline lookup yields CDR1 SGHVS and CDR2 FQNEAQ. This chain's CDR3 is CASSLGPPRTDTQYF. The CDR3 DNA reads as TGTGCCAGCAGCTTAGGACCCCCCCGCACAGATACGCAGTATTTT.

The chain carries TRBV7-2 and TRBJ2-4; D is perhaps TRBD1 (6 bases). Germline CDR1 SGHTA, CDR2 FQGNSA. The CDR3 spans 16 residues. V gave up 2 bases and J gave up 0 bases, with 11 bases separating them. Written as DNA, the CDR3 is TGTGCCAGCAGCTTACAGGGGATCTTAGCCAAAAACATTCAGTACTTC. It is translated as CASSLQGILAKNIQYF.